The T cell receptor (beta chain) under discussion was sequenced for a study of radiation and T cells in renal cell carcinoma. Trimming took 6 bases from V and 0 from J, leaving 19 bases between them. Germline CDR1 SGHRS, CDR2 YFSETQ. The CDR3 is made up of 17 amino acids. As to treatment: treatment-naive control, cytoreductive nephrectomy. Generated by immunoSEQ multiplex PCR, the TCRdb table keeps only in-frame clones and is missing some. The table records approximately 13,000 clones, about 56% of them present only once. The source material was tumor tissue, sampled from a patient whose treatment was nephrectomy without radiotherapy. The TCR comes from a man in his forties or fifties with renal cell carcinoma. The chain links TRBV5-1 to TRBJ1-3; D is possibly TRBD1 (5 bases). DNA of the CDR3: TGCGCCAGCACCTCGGGAGGAGGGGATTACTCTGGAAACACCATATATTTT. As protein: CASTSGGGDYSGNTIYF.